A single sample gave rise to the 18 T cell receptor beta chains below, sequenced in a study of shared clonotypes between healthy human individuals. Naive CD8 cells lacked CD45RO, underwent positive selection for CCR7 and left out terminally differentiated effector memory CD45RA+ cells. TCRdb's copy holds only in-frame clones and misses some; the assay was immunoSEQ multiplex PCR. This sample has about 2.1 million clones, with roughly 95% found just once. The sample consisted of naive CD8+ T cells from PBMCs. These receptors all come from a man aged 18 to 29 in good health. Some clones in this sample may be carry-over from other donors' samples.

The chain links TRBV15 to TRBJ1-3; D not certain. From germline, CDR1 is LNHNV and CDR2 YYDKDF (reference sequence). The CDR3 covers 15 residues. V lost 0 bases to trimming and J lost 0 bases, with 6 bases between them. The CDR3 sequence is CATSREADSGNTIYF. As DNA, the CDR3 is TGTGCCACCAGCAGAGAGGCGGACTCTGGAAACACCATATATTTT. Filled out from reference TRBV15 and TRBJ1-3, the complete variable domain reads DAMVIQNPRYQVTQFGKPVTLSCSQTLNHNVMYWYQQKSSQAPKLLFHYYDKDFNNEADTPDNFQSRRPNTSFCFLDIRSPGLGDTAMYLCATSREADSGNTIYFGEGSWLTVV.

The V call is TRBV7-9, the J call TRBJ2-3; weak D call: TRBD1 (6 bases). Germline V gene data show CDR1 as SEHNR and CDR2 as FQNEAQ (reference sequence). The V gene lost 2 bases and the J gene lost 2 bases, with 11 bases spanning the gap. CDR3 length equals 15 residues. The CDR3, as DNA: TGTGCCAGCAGCTTATCAGGGGCCCACACAGATACGCAGTATTTT. Protein: CASSLSGAHTDTQYF.

This clone was detected once. The sample has other DNA sequences that encode this CDR3 too. This chain connects TRBV5-1 to TRBJ2-1; 10 bases agree with TRBD2. Germline lookup yields CDR1 SGHRS and CDR2 YFSETQ. Losses at the gene ends were 0 bases for V and 4 bases for J; bases not matched to a gene: 4. The CDR3 sequence is 16 residues long. CDR3 residues: CASSLGLAGDYNEQFF. CDR3 bases: TGCGCCAGCAGCTTGGGGCTAGCGGGAGATTACAATGAGCAGTTCTTC.

V is TRBV27 and J is TRBJ2-1; 9 nucleotides align to TRBD2. Per germline, CDR1 MNHEY and CDR2 SMNVEV (reference sequence). V shed 1 base and J 6 bases; nucleotides not matched to a gene: 7. This CDR3 region has 16 residues. The CDR3 sequence is CASSLWAGGPVNEQFF. The CDR3, as DNA: TGTGCCAGCAGTTTATGGGCGGGAGGGCCGGTCAATGAGCAGTTCTTC.

CDR3 protein: CASSSLGVEETQYF. In DNA, the CDR3 is TGTGCCAGCAGCTCTCTTGGGGTCGAAGAGACCCAGTACTTC. The genes are TRBV7-9 and TRBJ2-5; D remains ambiguous. With 4 bases removed from V and 3 bases from J, the gap between germline ends came to 12 bases. The CDR3 has 14 amino acids. Germline CDR1 is SEHNR and CDR2 is FQNEAQ (reference sequence).

The J gene is TRBJ2-1, the V gene TRBV28; 7 nucleotides agree with TRBD1. CDR3 size: 14 residues. CDR1 and CDR2 from the germline V gene are MDHEN and SYDVKM. The J segment lost 4 bases and the V segment lost 5 bases, leaving 5 bases of the junction unmatched. CDR3 bases: TGTGCCAGCAGTGGGGACAGTAGGTACAATGAGCAGTTCTTC. Amino acid sequence: CASSGDSRYNEQFF.

This chain uses TRBV27 with TRBJ2-5; D could derive from TRBD1 or TRBD2 (5 bases each). There are 13 residues in the CDR3. V gave up 2 bases and J gave up 7 bases, with 11 bases separating them. Germline V gene data show CDR1 as MNHEY and CDR2 as SMNVEV (reference sequence). CDR3 bases: TGTGCCAGCAGTTTAGGGGGAGTTGGGACCCAGTACTTC. This gives the protein CASSLGGVGTQYF.

Concerning this clone itself: This sample includes further DNA sequences coding for the same CDR3. The V and J genes are TRBV11-2 and TRBJ2-5; D is perhaps TRBD2 (5 bases). Germline V gene data show CDR1 as SGHAT and CDR2 as FQNNGV. This CDR3 is 13 amino acids long. Trimming stripped 5 bases from V and 3 bases from J, with 10 bases between. As DNA, the CDR3 is TGTGCCAGCAGCCCCCGGACTGAAGAGACCCAGTACTTC. Residues: CASSPRTEETQYF.

The gene calls are TRBV30 and TRBJ2-2; D not certain. V gave up 1 base and J gave up 5 bases, with 5 bases separating them. CDR3 size: 12 residues. Germline V gene lookup returns CDR1 GTSNPN and CDR2 SVGIG (reference sequence). This CDR3 is CAWSGLTGELFF. CDR3 nucleotides: TGTGCCTGGAGTGGACTGACCGGGGAGCTGTTTTTT.

Comments on this clone: The sample contains more than one DNA sequence encoding this CDR3. This sequence joins TRBV27 and TRBJ2-5, with unresolved D. The V gene's germline CDR1 is MNHEY and CDR2 SMNVEV (reference sequence). This CDR3 spans 13 amino acids. Trimming stripped 5 bases from V and 0 bases from J, with 7 bases between. The chain's CDR3 is CASSLRYQETQYF. The CDR3 DNA sequence: TGTGCCAGCAGTCTAAGGTACCAAGAGACCCAGTACTTC.

The chain is built from TRBV4-1 and TRBJ2-7, with a possible D match to TRBD1 (5 bases). CDR1 MGHRA and CDR2 YSYEKL come from the germline V gene. The V end lost 2 bases, the J end lost 3 bases, and 17 bases lay between the germline ends. The CDR3 extends over 16 amino acids. As DNA, the CDR3 is TGCGCCAGCAGCCAAAGGACAACCCTCGGCTACTACGAGCAGTACTTC. Protein product: CASSQRTTLGYYEQYF.

The rearrangement uses TRBV6-6 and TRBJ2-5, with 12 bases aligning to TRBD2. Germline V gene data show CDR1 as MNHNY and CDR2 as SVGAGI (reference sequence). V lost 2 bases to trimming and J lost 5 bases; unmatched junction nucleotides: 6. The CDR3 is 16 amino acids. Here the CDR3 reads CASSYLTSGSFETQYF. CDR3 coding DNA: TGTGCCAGCAGTTACCTGACTAGCGGGAGTTTCGAGACCCAGTACTTC.

The chain recombines TRBV11-2 with TRBJ2-7, with D tentatively TRBD1 (6 bases). The germline CDR1 and CDR2 sequences are SGHAT and FQNNGV. The germline V and J ends were trimmed by 5 bases and 3 bases, with 17 bases remaining between them. This CDR3 contains 15 residues. CDR3 DNA sequence: TGTGCCAGCAGCAAAGGGGGATCCCCCCGCTACGAGCAGTACTTC. Translation gives CASSKGGSPRYEQYF.

The rearrangement links TRBV5-4 to TRBJ1-2; 7 positions match TRBD1. J lost 4 bases, V lost 4 bases, and 13 bases had no gene match. The CDR3 extends over 16 amino acids. Germline V CDR1 and CDR2: SGHNT, YYREEE (reference sequence). The CDR3 loop reads CASSGDPGQMPYGYTF. The CDR3 DNA reads as TGTGCCAGCAGCGGAGATCCGGGACAGATGCCCTATGGCTACACCTTC.

V is TRBV19 and J is TRBJ2-7; TRBD2 matches at 12 bases. The CDR3 covers 18 residues. Germline values: CDR1 LNHDA, CDR2 SQIVND (reference sequence). V was clipped by 3 bases and J by 0 bases; unmatched bases: 9. The CDR3 sequence is CASSISQRLAGASYEQYF. The CDR3 DNA reads as TGTGCCAGTAGTATCTCGCAGCGACTAGCGGGAGCCTCCTACGAGCAGTACTTC.

The chain joins TRBV27 to TRBJ2-1; tentatively, D is TRBD1 or TRBD2 (5 bases each). The CDR3 contains 16 residues. Germline CDR1 reads MNHEY; CDR2 reads SMNVEV (reference sequence). V was clipped by 5 bases and J by 5 bases, with 19 bases between them. CDR3 nucleotide sequence: TGTGCCAGCAGTCTTCAACCCCAGGGACCCAACAATGAGCAGTTCTTC. Translation: CASSLQPQGPNNEQFF.

This clone has only one observation. The gene calls are TRBV15 and TRBJ2-7; D possibly corresponds to TRBD1 (6 bases). Trimming shortened V by 5 bases and J by 5 bases, and 16 bases separated the two germline ends. CDR1 is LNHNV and CDR2 is YYDKDF in the germline V gene (reference sequence). The CDR3 covers 14 residues. CDR3 DNA: TGTGCCACCAGCCTACCAAGACAGGTCCACGAGCAGTACTTC. This encodes CATSLPRQVHEQYF.

The gene calls are TRBV11-2 and TRBJ1-4, with D uncertain. Looked up from germline, CDR1 is SGHAT and CDR2 is FQNNGV. With 0 bases removed from V and 10 bases from J, the gap between germline ends came to 18 bases. This CDR3 spans 16 amino acids. The CDR3 bases are TGTGCCAGCAGCTTAGATACGGGTCCGGTAGGAAGAAAACTGTTTTTT. Translating it yields CASSLDTGPVGRKLFF.